This section outlines one T cell receptor beta chain sequence together with its context. Germline is not matched at one junction end, which may reflect a read error. PCR primers comprised 60 Vbeta and 13 Jbeta primers. Sequencing used immunoSEQ multiplex PCR; TCRdb keeps in-frame clones, though not all of them. Among under 200,000 clones listed, more than 9.5% were seen once. This entry comes from a study of cytomegalovirus exposure and HLA in healthy donors. From germline, CDR1 is SGHTA and CDR2 FQGNSA. There are 11 residues in the CDR3. This receptor was taken from a man aged 50 to 59 in good health and CMV-seropositive. The specimen sequenced was PBMCs. V is TRBV7-2 and J is TRBJ1-1; 7 bases agree with TRBD1. The CDR3 DNA sequence: TGTGCCAGCAGCAAACGACAGGGACTTGCCTTT. Encoded protein: CASSKRQGLAF.